Listed below are T cell receptor beta chains from one sample, sequenced in a study of blood T cell repertoires in COVID-19. TCRdb's table, derived via immunoSEQ multiplex PCR, lists solely in-frame clones and lacks some. The sample lists about 220,000 clones, 82% occurring once. The material sequenced was peripheral blood. All receptors come from a woman of 80 years or more with acute or convalescent COVID-19. CDR3s include the opening cysteine and the closing phenylalanine or tryptophan. The D gene is left open where the match is weak.

TRBJ1-4	-	TRBV3-1/TRBV3-2	CASSQVAGANREKLFF
TRBJ1-5	-	TRBV19	CASSIVLNQPQHF
TRBJ1-5	TRBD1	TRBV2	CASRFGQAGNQPQHF
TRBJ2-6	-	TRBV5-6	CASSKQGAGANVLTF
TRBJ2-1	TRBD1	TRBV7-8	CASSTTGGIEQFF
TRBJ2-2	-	TRBV25-1	CASSEGGGGELFF
TRBJ1-6	TRBD1	TRBV5-1	CASSPTGGPTNSPLHF
TRBJ1-1	TRBD1	TRBV5-1	CASRLQGARNTEAFF
TRBJ1-1	-	TRBV28	CASSPPPGIEAFF
TRBJ2-7	TRBD1	TRBV11-3	CASGGGQGHEQYF
TRBJ2-1	TRBD2	TRBV13	CASSYSGGGYNEQFF
TRBJ1-5	TRBD1	TRBV19	CASSFQPGQGALYSNQPQHF
TRBJ1-2	-	TRBV28	CASSSPGYNYGYTF
TRBJ1-1	-	TRBV7-2	CASSPSVGGTEAFF
TRBJ1-2	-	TRBV7-2	CASSPVRRGGGYTF
TRBJ1-1	-	TRBV6-6	CASSYVPPAEAFF
TRBJ2-7	-	TRBV5-1	CASSADRPYEQYF
TRBJ2-5	-	TRBV5-4	CASSLRGGQETQYF
TRBJ1-2	-	TRBV10-3	CATGGFSYGYTF
TRBJ1-2	-	TRBV11-2	CASSFHRVYGYTF
TRBJ1-6	-	TRBV2	CASSDPPGSPLHF
TRBJ2-5	-	TRBV7-3	CASSFNGHAQETQYF
TRBJ1-5	-	TRBV6-5	CASSYSYRSNQPQHF
TRBJ2-7	-	TRBV7-2	CASSLSSIRTYEQYF
TRBJ2-7	TRBD1	TRBV3-1/TRBV3-2	CASSRNRGSGEQYF
TRBJ2-1	-	TRBV25-1	CASTLGGWEQFF
TRBJ2-3	TRBD2	TRBV2	CASSELLAGTDTQYF
TRBJ2-5	TRBD2	TRBV5-4	CASSLTGGEETQYF
TRBJ2-1	TRBD2	TRBV9	CASSAETSGGTISSYNEQFF
TRBJ1-5	-	TRBV19	CASSIPGGNQPQHF
TRBJ1-5	TRBD1	TRBV9	CASSTQGGNQPQHF
TRBJ1-1	-	TRBV7-3	CASSPVAGAGTEAFF
TRBJ1-6	-	TRBV27	CASSPLGGTRIVSLHF
TRBJ1-1	-	TRBV5-1	CASSLQQIPNTEAFF
TRBJ2-5	-	TRBV18	CASSSSHDTQETQYF